These 9 T cell receptor beta chains originate from one sample sequenced in a study of blood T cell repertoires in COVID-19. The protocol was immunoSEQ multiplex PCR, while the TCRdb copy is restricted to in-frame clones and leaves out a portion. The sample has about 410,000 clones, roughly 88% seen once. The material sequenced was peripheral blood. These receptors were obtained from a woman in her twenties or thirties with active or convalescent COVID-19.

This chain links TRBV4-1 with TRBJ2-3; no definite D call. The germline CDR1 and CDR2 sequences are MGHRA and YSYEKL. Trimming left V 0 bases short and J 0 bases short, with 7 bases between. This CDR3 is built from 15 residues. The CDR3 bases are TGCGCCAGCAGCCAAGATCAGGTTAGCACAGATACGCAGTATTTT. Translated: CASSQDQVSTDTQYF.

Comment on this clone: This CDR3 is also generated by other DNA sequences in the sample. This chain uses TRBV4-1 with TRBJ2-2; D may be TRBD2 (5 bases). Per the germline V gene, CDR1 is MGHRA and CDR2 is YSYEKL. The CDR3 consists of 15 residues. The ends were cut back, 4 bases at V and 1 base at J, with 10 bases in the middle. CDR3 sequence: CASSPRAVNTGELFF. The DNA of the CDR3 is TGCGCCAGCAGCCCGAGGGCGGTGAACACCGGGGAGCTGTTTTTT.

This rearrangement joins TRBV2 to TRBJ2-1; 8 nucleotides line up with TRBD2. Germline lookup yields CDR1 SNHLY and CDR2 FYNNEI. This CDR3 region has 15 residues. V lost 6 bases and J lost 9; bases outside the gene matches: 13. Here the CDR3 reads CASRVQRGISGEQFF. DNA of the CDR3: TGTGCCAGCAGGGTTCAGCGGGGGATTAGCGGTGAGCAGTTCTTC. The variable domain in full, completed from reference TRBV2 and TRBJ2-1, reads EPEVTQTPSHQVTQMGQEVILRCVPISNHLYFYWYRQILGQKVEFLVSFYNNEISEKSEIFDDQFSVERPDGSNFTLKIRSTKLEDSAMYFCASRVQRGISGEQFFGPGTRLTVL.

The chain uses TRBV12-3 or TRBV12-4 and TRBJ1-6; possible D gene TRBD1, 6 bases. The CDR3 is 13 amino acids. The ends were cut back, 5 bases at V and 16 bases at J, with 18 bases in the middle. The CDR3 loop is CASSTIQGWRLHF. The CDR3, as DNA: TGTGCCAGCAGTACGATACAGGGATGGCGGCTCCACTTT.

The sample holds one count of this clone. This chain links TRBV5-1 with TRBJ1-1; D is possibly TRBD1 (6 bases). CDR3 length: 15 residues. Trimming took 3 bases from V and 0 from J, leaving 12 bases between them. Germline V gene sequence: CDR1 SGHRS, CDR2 YFSETQ. The CDR3 nucleotides read TGCGCCAGCAGCTCGACAGACAGGTTGAACACTGAAGCTTTCTTT. Amino acid sequence: CASSSTDRLNTEAFF.

The rearrangement uses TRBV2 and TRBJ2-1; the match to TRBD2 covers 7 bases. V dropped 2 bases and J dropped 3; count of bases not matched to a gene: 4. The V gene's germline CDR1 is SNHLY and CDR2 FYNNEI. The CDR3 runs to 15 residues. This chain's CDR3 is CASSEMGGDYNEQFF. The CDR3 coding sequence is TGTGCCAGCAGTGAAATGGGGGGGGACTACAATGAGCAGTTCTTC.

The chain combines TRBV27 with TRBJ1-4; TRBD1 agrees at 8 bases. J gave up 7 bases and V 7 bases, and 8 bases lay outside the gene matches. Per germline, CDR1 MNHEY and CDR2 SMNVEV (reference sequence). The CDR3 is made up of 14 amino acids. CDR3 loop: CASMLTGVGEKLFF. The DNA of the CDR3 is TGTGCCAGCATGCTGACAGGGGTGGGTGAAAAACTGTTTTTT.

The chain joins TRBV5-1 to TRBJ2-7; a possible D gene is TRBD2 (6 bases). This CDR3 region has 13 residues. With 3 bases removed from V and 5 bases from J, the gap between germline ends came to 12 bases. Germline V CDR1 and CDR2: SGHRS, YFSETQ. The DNA of the CDR3 is TGCGCCAGCAGCTCCCTAGCGACCGACGAGCAGTACTTC. Protein sequence: CASSSLATDEQYF. Drawing the rest from reference TRBV5-1 and TRBJ2-7, the complete variable domain is KAGVTQTPRYLIKTRGQQVTLSCSPISGHRSVSWYQQTPGQGLQFLFEYFSETQRNKGNFPGRFSGRQFSNSRSEMNVSTLELGDSALYLCASSSLATDEQYFGPGTRLTVT.

This chain joins TRBV5-5 and TRBJ1-1, with D perhaps matching TRBD1 (5 bases). Per the germline V gene, CDR1 is SGHKS and CDR2 is YYEKEE (reference sequence). This CDR3 contains 15 residues. V was clipped by 4 bases and J by 4 bases, with 17 bases between them. CDR3 amino acids: CASSPRWGGGTEAFF. In DNA form, the CDR3 reads TGTGCCAGCAGCCCCCGGTGGGGGGGTGGCACTGAAGCTTTCTTT.